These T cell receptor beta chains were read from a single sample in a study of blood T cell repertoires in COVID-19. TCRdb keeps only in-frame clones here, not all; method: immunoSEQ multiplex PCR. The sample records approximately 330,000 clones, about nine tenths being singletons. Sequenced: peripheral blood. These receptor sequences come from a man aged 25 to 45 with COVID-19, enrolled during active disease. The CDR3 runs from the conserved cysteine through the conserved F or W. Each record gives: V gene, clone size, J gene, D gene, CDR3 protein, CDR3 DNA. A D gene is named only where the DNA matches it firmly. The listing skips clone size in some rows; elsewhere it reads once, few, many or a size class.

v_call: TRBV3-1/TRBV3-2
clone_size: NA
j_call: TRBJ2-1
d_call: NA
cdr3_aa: CASSQEGGGIVHNEQFF
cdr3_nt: TGTGCCAGCAGCCAAGAAGGGGGGGGCATAGTGCACAATGAGCAGTTCTTC

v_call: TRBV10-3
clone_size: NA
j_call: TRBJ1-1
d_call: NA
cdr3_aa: CAISESAGVTEAFF
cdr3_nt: TGTGCCATCAGTGAGTCCGCGGGAGTGACTGAAGCTTTCTTT

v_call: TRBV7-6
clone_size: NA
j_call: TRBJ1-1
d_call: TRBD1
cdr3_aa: CASSPRGGQGMDTEAFF
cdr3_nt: TGTGCCAGCAGCCCCCGGGGGGGACAGGGAATGGACACTGAAGCTTTCTTT

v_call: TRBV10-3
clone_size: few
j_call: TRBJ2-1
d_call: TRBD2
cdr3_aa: CAISASGNDNNEQFF
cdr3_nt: TGTGCCATCAGTGCTAGCGGGAACGATAACAATGAGCAGTTCTTC

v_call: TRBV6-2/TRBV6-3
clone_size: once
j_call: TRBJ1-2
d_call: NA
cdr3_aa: CASSYPFSPPEGGNGYTF
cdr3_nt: TGTGCCAGCAGTTACCCCTTTTCCCCCCCGGAGGGAGGAAATGGCTACACCTTC

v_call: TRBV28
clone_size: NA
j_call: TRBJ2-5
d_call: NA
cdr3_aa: CASSLHTGRETQYF
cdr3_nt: TGTGCCAGCAGTTTACATACAGGGCGGGAGACCCAGTACTTC

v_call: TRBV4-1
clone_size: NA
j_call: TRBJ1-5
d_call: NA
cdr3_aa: CASSQDGTKNQPQHF
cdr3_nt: TGCGCCAGCAGCCAAGATGGGACAAAAAATCAGCCCCAGCATTTT

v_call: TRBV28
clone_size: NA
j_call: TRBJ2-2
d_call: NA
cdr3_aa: CASSLLGSGELFF
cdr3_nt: TGTGCCAGCAGTTTATTGGGGAGCGGGGAGCTGTTTTTT

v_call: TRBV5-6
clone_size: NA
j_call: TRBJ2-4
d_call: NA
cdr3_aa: CASSPETGANIQYF
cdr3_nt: TGTGCCAGCAGCCCCGAGACAGGCGCAAACATTCAGTACTTC

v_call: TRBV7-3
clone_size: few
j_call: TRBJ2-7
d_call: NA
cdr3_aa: CASSLGQSGEEQYF
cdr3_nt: TGTGCCAGCAGCTTGGGACAGTCGGGGGAGGAGCAGTACTTC

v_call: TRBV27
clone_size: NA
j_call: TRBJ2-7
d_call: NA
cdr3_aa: CASSGEYGGSYEQYF
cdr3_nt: TGTGCCAGCAGTGGGGAGTATGGAGGGTCCTACGAGCAGTACTTC

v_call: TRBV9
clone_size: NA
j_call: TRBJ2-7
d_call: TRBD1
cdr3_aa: CASSAGTGGFYEQYF
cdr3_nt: TGTGCCAGCAGCGCCGGGACAGGGGGTTTTTACGAGCAGTACTTC

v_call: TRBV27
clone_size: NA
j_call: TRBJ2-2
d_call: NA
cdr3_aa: CASSFRGPPNTGELFF
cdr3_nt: TGTGCCAGCAGTTTCAGGGGACCCCCGAACACCGGGGAGCTGTTTTTT

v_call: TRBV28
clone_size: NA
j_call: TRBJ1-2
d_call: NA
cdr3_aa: CANSARFNYGYTF
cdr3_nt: TGTGCCAACAGTGCCAGATTTAACTATGGCTACACCTTC

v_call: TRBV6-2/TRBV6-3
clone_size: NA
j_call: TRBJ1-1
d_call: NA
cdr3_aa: CASSYVVPNTEAFF
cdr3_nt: TGTGCCAGCAGTTACGTAGTACCGAACACTGAAGCTTTCTTT

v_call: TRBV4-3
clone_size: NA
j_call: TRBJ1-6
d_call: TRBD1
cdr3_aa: CASSQTGGSPLHF
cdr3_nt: TGCGCCAGCAGCCAGACAGGGGGATCACCCCTCCACTTT

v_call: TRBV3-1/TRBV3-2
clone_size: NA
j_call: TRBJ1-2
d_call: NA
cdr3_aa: CASSQGSSWRSNGYTF
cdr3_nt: TGTGCCAGCAGCCAAGGGTCGTCGTGGAGGTCAAATGGCTACACCTTC

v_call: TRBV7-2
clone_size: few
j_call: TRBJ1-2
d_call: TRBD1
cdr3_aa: CASNLDGGTGHFNYGYTF
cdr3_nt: TGTGCCAGCAACCTAGATGGTGGGACAGGCCACTTTAACTATGGCTACACCTTC

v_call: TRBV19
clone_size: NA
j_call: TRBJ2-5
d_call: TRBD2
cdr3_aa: CASSIGLAGILDQETQYF
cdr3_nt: TGTGCCAGTAGTATTGGACTAGCGGGGATTTTAGATCAAGAGACCCAGTACTTC

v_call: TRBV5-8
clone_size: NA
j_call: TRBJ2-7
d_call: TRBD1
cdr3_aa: CASSLSRDRVGYEQYF
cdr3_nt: TGTGCCAGCAGCTTATCCCGGGACAGGGTGGGCTACGAGCAGTACTTC

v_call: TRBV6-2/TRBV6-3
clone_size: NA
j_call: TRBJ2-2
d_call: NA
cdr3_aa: CASSYPAGGGKFGELFF
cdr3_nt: TGTGCCAGCAGTTACCCTGCTGGCGGGGGCAAATTCGGGGAGCTGTTTTTT

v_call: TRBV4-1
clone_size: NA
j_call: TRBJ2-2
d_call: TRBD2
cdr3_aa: CASWGGEGLTGELFF
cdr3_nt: TGCGCCAGTTGGGGAGGGGAGGGCCTTACCGGGGAGCTGTTTTTT

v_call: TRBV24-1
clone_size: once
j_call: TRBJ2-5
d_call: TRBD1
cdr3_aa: CATSDLDRGQETQYF
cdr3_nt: TGTGCCACCAGTGATTTGGACAGGGGCCAAGAGACCCAGTACTTC

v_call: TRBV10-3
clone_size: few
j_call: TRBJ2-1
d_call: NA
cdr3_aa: CAISESVGANLNEQFF
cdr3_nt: TGTGCCATCAGTGAGTCGGTAGGGGCTAATTTAAATGAGCAGTTCTTC

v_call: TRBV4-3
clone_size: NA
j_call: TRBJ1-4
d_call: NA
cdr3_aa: CASSQDGGRVGNEKLFF
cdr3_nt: TGCGCCAGCAGCCAAGATGGGGGCAGGGTGGGTAATGAAAAACTGTTTTTT

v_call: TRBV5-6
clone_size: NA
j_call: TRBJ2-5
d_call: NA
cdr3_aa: CASSLGSQETQYF
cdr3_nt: TGTGCCAGCAGCTTGGGCAGCCAAGAGACCCAGTACTTC

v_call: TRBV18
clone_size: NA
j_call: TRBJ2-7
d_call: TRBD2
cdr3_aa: CASSPRSGLAGYEQYF
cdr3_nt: TGTGCCAGCTCACCACGGTCCGGACTAGCGGGGTACGAGCAGTACTTC

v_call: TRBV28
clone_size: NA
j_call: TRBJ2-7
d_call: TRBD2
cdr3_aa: CASSPPLAGGPYEQYF
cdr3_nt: TGTGCCAGCAGTCCCCCTTTGGCGGGAGGGCCCTACGAGCAGTACTTC

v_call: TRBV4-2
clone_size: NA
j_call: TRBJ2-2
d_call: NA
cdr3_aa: CASSQEGRGTANTGELFF
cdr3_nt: TGTGCCAGCAGCCAAGAGGGGCGCGGGACAGCGAACACCGGGGAGCTGTTTTTT

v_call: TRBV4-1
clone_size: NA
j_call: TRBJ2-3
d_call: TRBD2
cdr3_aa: CASSQGTSGMNTDTQYF
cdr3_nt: TGCGCCAGCAGCCAAGGGACTAGCGGGATGAACACAGATACGCAGTATTTT

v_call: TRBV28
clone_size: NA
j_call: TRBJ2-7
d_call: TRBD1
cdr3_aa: CASSPTGQGAYEQYF
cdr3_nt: TGTGCCAGCAGCCCAACCGGACAGGGGGCTTACGAGCAGTACTTC

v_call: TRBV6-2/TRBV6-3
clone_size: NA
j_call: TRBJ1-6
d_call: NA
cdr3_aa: CASSGERDNSPLHF
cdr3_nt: TGTGCCAGCAGCGGGGAGCGGGATAATTCACCCCTCCACTTT

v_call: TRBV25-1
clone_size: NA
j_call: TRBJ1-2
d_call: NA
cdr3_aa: CASSEGSGVINYGYTF
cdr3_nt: TGTGCCAGCAGTGAAGGATCAGGCGTCATTAACTATGGCTACACCTTC

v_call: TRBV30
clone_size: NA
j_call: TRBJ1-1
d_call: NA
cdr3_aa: CAWSVHRKGDTEAFF
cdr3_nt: TGTGCCTGGAGTGTACATAGGAAGGGGGACACTGAAGCTTTCTTT

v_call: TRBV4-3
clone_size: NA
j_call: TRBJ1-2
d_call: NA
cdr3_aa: CASSRVLWESYGYTF
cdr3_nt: TGCGCCAGCAGCCGCGTACTGTGGGAGAGCTATGGCTACACCTTC

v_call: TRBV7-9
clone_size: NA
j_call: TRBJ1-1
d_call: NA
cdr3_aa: CASSPRNTEAFF
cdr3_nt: TGTGCCAGCAGCCCCCGTAACACTGAAGCTTTCTTT

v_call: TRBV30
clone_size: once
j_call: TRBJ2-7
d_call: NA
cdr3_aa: CAWRTGYSYEQYF
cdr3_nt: TGTGCCTGGCGAACCGGGTACTCCTACGAGCAGTACTTC

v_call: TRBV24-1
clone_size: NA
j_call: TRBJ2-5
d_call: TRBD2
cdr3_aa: CATTDPGQGGETQYF
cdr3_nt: TGTGCCACCACCGACCCGGGGCAGGGAGGGGAGACCCAGTACTTC

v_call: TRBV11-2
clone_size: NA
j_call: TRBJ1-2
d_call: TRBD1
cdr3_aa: CASTTTSGTGPF
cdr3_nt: TGTGCCAGCACCACCACCTCCGGGACAGGCCCCTTC

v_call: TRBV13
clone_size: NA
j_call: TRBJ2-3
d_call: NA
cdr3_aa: CASRQASTDTQYF
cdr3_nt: TGTGCCAGCAGACAGGCCAGCACAGATACGCAGTATTTT

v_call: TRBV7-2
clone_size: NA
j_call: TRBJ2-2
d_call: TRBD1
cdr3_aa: CASSPRDRGTTGELFF
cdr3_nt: TGTGCCAGCAGCCCCCGGGACAGGGGAACCACCGGGGAGCTGTTTTTT

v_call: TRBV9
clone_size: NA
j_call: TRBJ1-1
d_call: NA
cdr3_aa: CASSVVVGAGRNTEAFF
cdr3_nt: TGTGCCAGCAGCGTGGTAGTCGGCGCAGGAAGGAACACTGAAGCTTTCTTT

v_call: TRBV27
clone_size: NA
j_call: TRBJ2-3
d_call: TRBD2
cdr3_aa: CASSLMLAAVRDTQYF
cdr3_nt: TGTGCCAGCAGTTTAATGCTAGCGGCAGTGCGTGATACGCAGTATTTT

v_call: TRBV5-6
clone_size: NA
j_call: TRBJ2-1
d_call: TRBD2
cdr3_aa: CASSSGGSYNEQFF
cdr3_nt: TGTGCCAGCAGCTCGGGGGGATCCTACAATGAGCAGTTCTTC

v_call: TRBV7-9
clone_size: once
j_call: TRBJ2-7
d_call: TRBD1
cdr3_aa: CASSSLGGQGAFEQYF
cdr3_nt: TGTGCCAGCAGCTCACTTGGGGGACAGGGTGCGTTCGAGCAGTACTTC

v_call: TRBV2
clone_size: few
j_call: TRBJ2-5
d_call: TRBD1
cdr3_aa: CASIIGGAPLQETQYF
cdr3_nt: TGTGCCAGCATAATAGGGGGCGCGCCCCTCCAAGAGACCCAGTACTTC

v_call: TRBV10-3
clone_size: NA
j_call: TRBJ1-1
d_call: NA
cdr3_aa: CAIIPGTRNTEAFF
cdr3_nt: TGTGCCATCATTCCCGGGACAAGGAACACTGAAGCTTTCTTT

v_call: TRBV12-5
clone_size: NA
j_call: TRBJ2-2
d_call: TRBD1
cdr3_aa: CASGPIPFRDSTGELFF
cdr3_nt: TGTGCTAGTGGACCGATCCCCTTCCGGGACAGCACCGGGGAGCTGTTTTTT

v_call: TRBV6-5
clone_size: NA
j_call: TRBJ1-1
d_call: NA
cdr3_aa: CASILQGGTEAFF
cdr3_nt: TGTGCCAGCATACTACAGGGTGGCACTGAAGCTTTCTTT

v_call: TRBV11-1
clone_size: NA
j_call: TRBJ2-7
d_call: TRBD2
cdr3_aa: CASSPSAGASYEQYF
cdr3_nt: TGTGCCAGCAGCCCATCAGCGGGAGCCTCCTACGAGCAGTACTTC

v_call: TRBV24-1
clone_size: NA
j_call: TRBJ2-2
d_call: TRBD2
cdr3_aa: CATSGAGASNTGELFF
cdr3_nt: TGTGCCACCAGTGGAGCGGGAGCCTCGAACACCGGGGAGCTGTTTTTT

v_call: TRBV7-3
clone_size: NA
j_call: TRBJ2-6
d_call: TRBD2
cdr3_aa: CASSAGLAGFISGANVLTF
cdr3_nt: TGTGCCAGCAGCGCGGGACTAGCGGGGTTCATCTCTGGGGCCAACGTCCTGACTTTC

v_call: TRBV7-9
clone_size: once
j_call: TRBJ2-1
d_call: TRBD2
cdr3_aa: CASSRSTSGGAPNEQFF
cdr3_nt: TGTGCCAGCAGCCGATCAACTAGCGGGGGGGCCCCCAATGAGCAGTTCTTC

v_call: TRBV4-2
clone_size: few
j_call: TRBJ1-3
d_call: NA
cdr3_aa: CASSQERVLSGNTIYF
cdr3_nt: TGTGCCAGCAGCCAAGAGCGGGTACTCTCTGGAAACACCATATATTTT

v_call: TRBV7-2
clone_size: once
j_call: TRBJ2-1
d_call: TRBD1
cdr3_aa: CASRKGTGGEQFF
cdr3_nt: TGTGCCAGCAGGAAAGGGACAGGGGGTGAGCAGTTCTTC

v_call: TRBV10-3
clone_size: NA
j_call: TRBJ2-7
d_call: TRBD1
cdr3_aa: CAISEDRDSSYEQYF
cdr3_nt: TGTGCCATCAGTGAGGACCGGGACAGCTCCTACGAGCAGTACTTC

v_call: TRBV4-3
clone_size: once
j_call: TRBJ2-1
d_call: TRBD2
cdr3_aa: CASSQDPGGYNEQFF
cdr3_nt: TGCGCCAGCAGCCAAGACCCGGGGGGGTACAATGAGCAGTTCTTC

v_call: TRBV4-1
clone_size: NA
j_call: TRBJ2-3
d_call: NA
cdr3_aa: CASSQEKERTGWADTQYF
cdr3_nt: TGCGCCAGCAGCCAAGAAAAGGAGCGAACAGGGTGGGCAGATACGCAGTATTTT

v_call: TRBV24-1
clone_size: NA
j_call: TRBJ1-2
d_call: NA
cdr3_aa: CATSKFLNYGYTF
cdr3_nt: TGTGCCACCAGTAAATTTCTCAACTATGGCTACACCTTC